Here is one TCR beta chain with its context. What it binds is unknown. TCRdb reprocessed the reads via MiXCR and lists one record per CDR3 protein. The top ten hold around 15% of the sample, which has approximately 990,000 distinct CDR3 sequences, around 30% seen once. The data were obtained in a study of T cell repertoires in cytomegalovirus infection. The starting material was cultured CD8+ T cells from PBMCs, obtained from culture after CMV antigen stimulation. The sequence was obtained from a human donor in good health (CMV status not recorded). Some clones in this sample may be carry-over from other donors' samples.

The CDR3 DNA reads TGTGCCAGCAGCCAAGATCCGGGCCAGAACACTGAAGCTTTCTTT. This translates into CASSQDPGQNTEAFF. The chain combines TRBV4-2 with TRBJ1-1; D is ambiguous. The V gene's germline CDR1 is LGHNA and CDR2 YNFKEQ. This CDR3 comprises 15 residues. V lost 0 bases and J 1 base, leaving 9 bases between the germline ends.